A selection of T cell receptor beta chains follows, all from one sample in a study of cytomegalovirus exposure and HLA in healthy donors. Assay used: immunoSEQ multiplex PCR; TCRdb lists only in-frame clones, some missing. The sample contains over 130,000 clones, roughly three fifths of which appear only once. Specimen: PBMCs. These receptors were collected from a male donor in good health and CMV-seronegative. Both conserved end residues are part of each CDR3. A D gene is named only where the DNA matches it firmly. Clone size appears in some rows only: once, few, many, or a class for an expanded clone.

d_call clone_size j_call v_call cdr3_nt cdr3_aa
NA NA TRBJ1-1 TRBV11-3 TGTGCCAGCAGCTTCCATGGAGCGAACACTGAAGCTTTCTTT CASSFHGANTEAFF
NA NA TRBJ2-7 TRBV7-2 TGTGCCAGCAGCTTAAGTGGGGGCCCCTACGAGCAGTACTTC CASSLSGGPYEQYF
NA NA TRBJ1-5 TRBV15 TGTGCCACCAGCAGAGACAAGACAGGACATAGCAATCAGCCCCAGCATTTT CATSRDKTGHSNQPQHF
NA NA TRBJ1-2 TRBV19 TGTGCCAGTAGAATGCAGGGACTGGGCTATGGCTACACCTTC CASRMQGLGYGYTF
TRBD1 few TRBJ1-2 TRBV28 TGTGCCAGCTGTTTGGGACAGGGCTTTGGCTACACCTTC CASCLGQGFGYTF
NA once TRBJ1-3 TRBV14 TGTGCCAGCAGCCGCAACGTGGGGCCTGGAAACACCATATATTTT CASSRNVGPGNTIYF
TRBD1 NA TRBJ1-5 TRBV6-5 TGTGCCAGCAGATCGAGGGGGCCTGGCAATCAGCCCCAGCATTTT CASRSRGPGNQPQHF
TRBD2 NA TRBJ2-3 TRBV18 TGTGCCAGCTCACCAGTGGGACTAGCGGGGGCAGATACGCAGTATTTT CASSPVGLAGADTQYF
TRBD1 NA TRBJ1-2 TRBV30 TGTGCCTGGAGTGCCAAACAGGGGCCTGGCTACACCTTC CAWSAKQGPGYTF
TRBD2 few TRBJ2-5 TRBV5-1 TGCGCCAGCCGATGGAGTAGCGGGGGGAACCAAGAGACCCAGTACTTC CASRWSSGGNQETQYF
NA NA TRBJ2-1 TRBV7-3 TGTGCCAGCAGTTCGACCAGGGGTTGTGAGCAGTTCTTC CASSSTRGCEQFF
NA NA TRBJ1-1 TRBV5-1 TGCGCCAGCAGCTTGGCGGTTTGGGGGCTGACGGTGAACACTGAAGCTTTCTTT CASSLAVWGLTVNTEAFF
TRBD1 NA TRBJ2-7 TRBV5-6 TGTGCCAGCAGTCCGGGACAGCTCTACGAGCAGTACTTC CASSPGQLYEQYF
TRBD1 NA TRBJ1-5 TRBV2 TGTGCCAGCAGCAAAGGACAGGGTTATCAGCCCCAGCATTTT CASSKGQGYQPQHF
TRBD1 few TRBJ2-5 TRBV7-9 TGTGCCAGCAGCTTAGATCGGACAGGGGGCGCGGAGACCCAGTACTTC CASSLDRTGGAETQYF
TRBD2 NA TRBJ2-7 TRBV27 TGTGCCAGCAGTCCCCGACTCGGGGGGGCGATCTACGAGCAGTACTTC CASSPRLGGAIYEQYF
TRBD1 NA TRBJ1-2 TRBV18 TGTGCCAGCTCAAGCAAGGGCCAGGGGGCCTACTATGGCTACACCTTC CASSSKGQGAYYGYTF
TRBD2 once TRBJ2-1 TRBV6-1 TGTGCCAGCAGTGCAAGACTAGCTTTCAATGAGCAGTTCTTC CASSARLAFNEQFF
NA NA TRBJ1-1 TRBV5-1 TGCGCCAGCAGTCTAGGGGTCATGAACACTGAAGCTTTCTTT CASSLGVMNTEAFF
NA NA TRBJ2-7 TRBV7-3 TGTGCCAGCAGCTTAACGACTAGTCTCCACGAGCAGTACTTC CASSLTTSLHEQYF